One sample yielded the 29 T cell receptor beta chains listed below, sequenced in a study of tumor and adjacent non-tumor tissue in lung cancer. The template was RNA from unsorted bulk tissue. A modified ARM-PCR protocol with three rounds of nested PCR amplified TCRbeta. TCRdb used MiXCR to reprocess the multiplex PCR reads, holding one entry per CDR3 protein. The table includes tens of thousands of distinct CDR3 sequences, approximately 70% detected once. Sequenced input: lung tumor tissue. The receptors stem from a man aged 60 to 69 with non-small cell lung cancer.

Comments on this clonotype: With a much larger clone just one base away, this may be a read error. The chain has TRBV20-1 and TRBJ2-1; tentatively, D is TRBD1 (6 bases). There are 16 residues in the CDR3. Germline V gene data show CDR1 as DFQATT and CDR2 as SNEGSKA (reference sequence). CDR3 amino acids: CSARDGDKSSYNERFF. CDR3 in DNA: TGCAGTGCTAGAGATGGGGACAAGAGCTCCTACAATGAGCGGTTCTTC.

Concerning this clonotype: One junction end does not reproduce the germline sequence, and a read error may be involved. The chain links TRBV7-9 to TRBJ2-1; D may be TRBD1 (5 bases). The CDR3 spans 15 residues. CDR1 is SEHNR, CDR2 FQNEAQ, per germline (reference sequence). This CDR3 reads CASSLVRAQDNEQFF. In nucleotides, the CDR3 is TGTGCCAGCAGTTTAGTCAGGGCCCAGGACAATGAGCAGTTCTTC.

The chain joins TRBV29-1 to TRBJ2-3; no clear D. The V end lost 4 bases, the J end lost 1 base, and 6 bases lay between the germline ends. The CDR3 is 12 amino acids. Germline V CDR1 and CDR2: SQVTM, ANQGSEA. CDR3 DNA: TGCAGCGTTGTTACTGGCACAGATACGCAGTATTTT. It codes for CSVVTGTDTQYF.

On this clonotype itself: This may stem from a read error, because a much larger clone lies one nucleotide away. This chain joins TRBV28 and TRBJ2-7; the D gene is possibly TRBD1 (5 bases). Germline loops: CDR1 MDHEN, CDR2 SYDVKM. This CDR3 spans 14 amino acids. V lost 5 bases and J lost 6, with 17 bases in between. The CDR3 loop reads CASSTGTARSEQYF. The CDR3 coding sequence is TGTGCCAGCAGTACAGGCACAGCTCGGAGCGAGCAGTACTTC.

V is TRBV20-1 and J is TRBJ2-1; possibly TRBD2 for D (6 bases). Germline V CDR1 and CDR2: DFQATT, SNEGSKA (reference sequence). The CDR3 length is 13 residues. V lost 5 bases to trimming and J lost 6 bases, with 14 bases between them. The CDR3 DNA sequence: TGCAGTGCTGCGACTAGTCACGGCAATGAGCAGTTCTTC. It specifies CSAATSHGNEQFF.

A word on this clonotype: One junction end does not reproduce the germline sequence, and a read error may be involved. This chain uses TRBV20-1 with TRBJ1-2, with a possible D match to TRBD1 (6 bases). CDR3 size: 13 residues. The germline V gene has CDR1 DFQATT and CDR2 SNEGSKA (reference sequence). The CDR3 reads CNARDRFYYGYTF. The DNA of the CDR3 is TGCAATGCCCGAGACAGGTTCTACTATGGCTACACGTTC.

This clonotype showed up many times. The chain couples TRBV4-2 to TRBJ2-7, with 10 bases fitting TRBD2. Germline CDR1 LGHNA, CDR2 YNFKEQ. Trimming removed 2 bases from V and 2 bases from J; junction bases left unmatched: 3. The CDR3 loop spans 15 amino acids. DNA of the CDR3: TGTGCCAGCAGCCAAAGTAGCGGGGGGACCTACGAGCAGTACTTC. This gives the protein CASSQSSGGTYEQYF.

Points on this clonotype: A much more abundant neighbour one base away suggests this may be a read error. The V gene is TRBV5-6, the J gene TRBJ2-1; 7 bases line up with TRBD2. The CDR3 totals 15 residues. Germline CDR1 SGHDT, CDR2 YYEEEE. CDR3 bases: TGTGCCAGCAGCTTGGATCGCTGGGGGGGGAATGGGCAGTTCTTC. Encoded protein: CASSLDRWGGNGQFF.

In the case of this clonotype: A read error may be the cause here, since a much bigger clone is one base away. The chain combines TRBV7-9 with TRBJ1-1, with D unclear. This CDR3 spans 14 amino acids. Per the germline V gene, CDR1 is SEHNR and CDR2 is FQNEAQ (reference sequence). The ends were cut back, 4 bases at V and 2 bases at J, with 11 bases in the middle. CDR3: CASSYNIPNTEAFF. The CDR3 DNA is TGTGCCAGCAGCTACAACATCCCCAACACTGAAGCTTTCTTT.

Details on this clonotype: The conserved phenylalanine or tryptophan is not found at the CDR3 terminus, so this likely reflects a read error. The rearrangement uses TRBV20-1 and TRBJ2-1; D gene unclear. V dropped 7 bases and J dropped 8 bases, with 15 bases sitting between them. The CDR3 covers 12 residues. Germline CDR1 reads DFQATT; CDR2 reads SNEGSKA (reference sequence). The CDR3 DNA is TGCAGTGTTAGTAAAACTTCATATGAGCAGTTCCTC. It translates to CSVSKTSYEQFL.

Regarding this clonotype: Just one base apart from a much larger clone, this may be a read error. The chain is built from TRBV20-1 and TRBJ2-7; either TRBD1 or TRBD2 may supply D (5 bases each). The CDR3 sequence is 12 residues long. Looked up from germline, CDR1 is DFQATT and CDR2 is SNEGSKA (reference sequence). Trimming took 6 bases from V and 4 from J, leaving 13 bases between them. The chain's CDR3 is CSAGPRKYEQYF. The CDR3 DNA sequence: TGCAGTGCGGGACCCCGAAAATACGAGCAGTACTTC.

Note on this clonotype: The germline gene is not matched at one end of the junction; a read error may be the cause. The chain has TRBV4-1 and TRBJ1-2; D not certain. The CDR3 has 17 amino acids. Germline V gives CDR1 MGHRA, CDR2 YSYEKL. The DNA of the CDR3 is TGCGCCAGCAACCAAGGCATGGGGATAGGATGGTTAAAGGGCTACACCTTC. Translated, it gives CASNQGMGIGWLKGYTF.

As regards this clonotype: This likely comes from a read error, as the CDR3 has no conserved phenylalanine or tryptophan at its end. The DNA is left out, because the CDR3 cannot be placed on it with certainty; the CDR3 is given as TCRdb lists it. J is TRBJ1-2 and V is TRBV5-1. Germline loops: CDR1 SGHRS, CDR2 YFSETQ. The CDR3 spans 11 amino acids, including both terminal residues. CDR3 sequence: CASRLNYGYSL.

A note on this clonotype: This is likely a read error, given that the CDR3 carries no conserved phenylalanine or tryptophan at its end. The chain is built from TRBV20-1 and TRBJ1-2, with D maybe TRBD1 (6 bases). The germline gives CDR1 DFQATT, CDR2 SNEGSKA (reference sequence). This CDR3 spans 14 amino acids. V lost 8 bases to trimming and J lost 6 bases, with 22 bases between them. Written as DNA, the CDR3 is TGCAGTATTCCGAACAGGGATAGAGGGAATGGCTACACCCTC. It encodes CSIPNRDRGNGYTL.

This clonotype was detected only a few times. A much larger clone differs by one base, so this may be a read error. The chain couples TRBV6-6 to TRBJ1-6; D gene unclear. The germline V gene encodes CDR1 MNHNY and CDR2 SVGAGI (reference sequence). The CDR3 contains 13 residues. In nucleotides, the CDR3 is TGTGCCGGCAGAATTTCCTATAATTCACCCCTCCACTTT. Translation gives CAGRISYNSPLHF.

Regarding this clonotype: The junction departs from the called germline gene at one end, perhaps through a read error. The V gene is TRBV6-5, the J gene TRBJ2-7; D possibly corresponds to TRBD2 (6 bases). Germline assignment: CDR1 MNHEY and CDR2 SVGAGI. This CDR3 has 16 residues. As DNA, the CDR3 is TGTGCCAGCAGCACGGTTGGGGGGAGTGACTCCTACAAGCAGTACTTC. Residues: CASSTVGGSDSYKQYF.

A note on this clonotype: Sequence at one end of the junction differs from germline and may be a read error. The chain has TRBV4-2 and TRBJ2-1; the D gene is possibly TRBD2 (5 bases). CDR1 is LGHNA, CDR2 YNFKEQ, per germline. This CDR3 contains 15 residues. CDR3 sequence: CASSRSRAAYNEQFF. DNA for the CDR3: TGTGCCAGCAGCCGATCACGAGCGGCCTACAATGAACAGTTCTTC.

Note on this clonotype: One end of the junction is discordant with germline, which a read error may explain. The chain recombines TRBV7-9 with TRBJ2-7; TRBD1 matches at 7 bases. This CDR3 spans 18 amino acids. In germline, CDR1 is SEHNR, CDR2 FQNEAQ (reference sequence). CDR3 DNA: TGTGCCAGCAGCCAAGGCTGCACGGACAGGCTACCATCTTACGAGCAATACTTC. Protein: CASSQGCTDRLPSYEQYF.

Comment on this clonotype: The junction departs from germline at one end; a sequencing error may be responsible. V and J are TRBV12-3 or TRBV12-4 and TRBJ1-4; possibly TRBD1 for D (5 bases). This CDR3 is 18 amino acids long. The CDR3: CVSSSPRQGVFTNEKLFF. CDR3 nucleotide sequence: TGTGTCAGCAGTTCTCCCCGGCAGGGAGTGTTCACTAATGAAAAACTGTTTTTT.

On this clonotype itself: A read error may account for a junction end that differs from germline. The chain recombines TRBV4-2 with TRBJ2-7, with 10 bases that match TRBD1. The germline V gene encodes CDR1 LGHNA and CDR2 YNFKEQ. This CDR3 has 15 amino acids. The CDR3 bases are TGTGCCAGCAGCCCACAGACAGGGGGCACCTACGAGCATTACTTC. Its translation is CASSPQTGGTYEHYF.

The gene calls are TRBV7-9 and TRBJ2-1; 8 bases map to TRBD2. Losses at the gene ends were 4 bases for V and 15 bases for J; bases not matched to a gene: 17. Germline values: CDR1 SEHNR, CDR2 FQNEAQ (reference sequence). The CDR3 sequence is 15 residues long. The CDR3 loop reads CASSSRGVPSALGFF. DNA of the CDR3: TGTGCCAGCAGCTCGCGGGGGGTGCCCTCTGCCTTGGGGTTCTTC.

This clonotype was observed a handful of times. The chain combines TRBV5-1 with TRBJ1-2; no definite D call. The germline CDR1 and CDR2 sequences are SGHRS and YFSETQ. The ends were cut back, 4 bases at V and 0 bases at J, with 7 bases in the middle. The CDR3 loop spans 13 amino acids. The chain's CDR3 is CASSAQTNYGYTF. The CDR3 DNA reads as TGCGCCAGCAGCGCCCAGACTAACTATGGCTACACCTTC.

Concerning this clonotype itself: One end of the junction fails to match germline, which may point to a read error. The chain couples TRBV29-1 to TRBJ2-7; TRBD2 matches 13 bases. This CDR3 region has 16 residues. Looked up from germline, CDR1 is SQVTM and CDR2 is ANQGSEA. Here the CDR3 DNA reads TGCAGCGCTGATAAAGGACTAGCGGGAGTTCTTTACGATCAGTACTTC. It encodes CSADKGLAGVLYDQYF.

This clonotype was counted ten times or more. The CDR3 reads CASRSTGGSYNEQFF. The CDR3 region has the DNA TGTGCCAGCAGGTCGACAGGGGGCTCCTACAATGAGCAGTTCTTC. The chain couples TRBV6-5 to TRBJ2-1, with 9 bases aligning to TRBD1. V was pared by 6 bases and J by 0 bases, with 3 bases of the junction left unmatched. The CDR3 is 15 residues long. The germline CDR1 and CDR2 sequences are MNHEY and SVGAGI.

This clonotype was recorded only once. Likely a read error: the CDR3 ends without its conserved phenylalanine or tryptophan. This rearrangement joins TRBV4-1 to TRBJ2-5, with D perhaps TRBD2 (6 bases). From germline, CDR1 is MGHRA and CDR2 YSYEKL. This CDR3 is 14 amino acids long. The CDR3, as DNA: TGCACCAGCAGCCGAGAGGGGACTCAAGAGACCCAGTACCTC. The encoded protein is CTSSREGTQETQYL.

Comment on this clonotype: A read error may produce the germline difference seen at one junction end. This rearrangement joins TRBV7-9 to TRBJ1-1; 9 bases map to TRBD1. CDR1 is SEHNR, CDR2 FQNEAQ, per germline (reference sequence). CDR3 size: 13 residues. CDR3 sequence reads: CVSSLGGTGKAFF. In nucleotides, the CDR3 is TGTGTCAGCAGTTTAGGAGGGACAGGGAAAGCTTTCTTT.

Worth noting for this clonotype: The junction departs from germline at one end; a sequencing error may be responsible. The rearrangement links TRBV11-3 to TRBJ2-7; 9 bases line up with TRBD2. CDR3 size: 15 residues. Germline assignment: CDR1 SGHNT and CDR2 YENEEA. The chain's CDR3 is CASSRSSGSSYERYF. CDR3 DNA: TGTGCCAGTAGCAGGAGTAGCGGGAGCTCCTACGAGCGGTACTTC.

As for this clonotype: Its ends do not fully match the called genes, so a read error is possible. The gene calls are TRBV28 and TRBJ1-3, with 8 bases lining up with TRBD1. This CDR3 has 17 amino acids. Germline V lookup: CDR1 MDHEN, CDR2 SYDVKM. This CDR3 is CASSLRQGASYGNTVYF. The CDR3, as DNA: TGTGCCAGCAGTTTACGGCAGGGGGCGAGTTATGGAAACACCGTATATTTT.

This clonotype was detected once. Germline is not matched at one junction end, which may reflect a read error. V usage is TRBV20-1 and J usage is TRBJ2-1; the D gene is possibly TRBD2 (5 bases). CDR3 length: 16 amino acids. Germline lookup yields CDR1 DFQATT and CDR2 SNEGSKA (reference sequence). The CDR3 is CSASFPGATSLNEQFF. For the CDR3, the DNA is TGCAGCGCTAGCTTCCCCGGCGCTACGTCCCTCAATGAGCAGTTCTTC.